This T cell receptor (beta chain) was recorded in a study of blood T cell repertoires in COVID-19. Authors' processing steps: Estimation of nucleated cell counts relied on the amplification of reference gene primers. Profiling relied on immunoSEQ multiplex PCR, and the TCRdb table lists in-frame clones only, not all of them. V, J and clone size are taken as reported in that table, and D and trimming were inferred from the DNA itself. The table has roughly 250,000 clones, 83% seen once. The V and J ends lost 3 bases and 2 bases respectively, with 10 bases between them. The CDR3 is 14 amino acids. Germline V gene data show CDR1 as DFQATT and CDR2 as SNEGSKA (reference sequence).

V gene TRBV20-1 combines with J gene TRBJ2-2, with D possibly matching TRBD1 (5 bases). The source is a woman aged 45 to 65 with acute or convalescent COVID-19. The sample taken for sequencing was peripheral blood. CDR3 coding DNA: TGCAGTGCTAGTAGGGGAATTAACACCGGGGAGCTGTTTTTT. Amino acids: CSASRGINTGELFF.